This T cell receptor (beta chain) was captured by sequencing in a study of response to subunit inactivated influenza vaccine. TCRdb used MiXCR to reprocess the RT-PCR reads, holding one entry per CDR3 protein. This sample has hundreds of thousands of distinct CDR3 sequences, with about 11% found just once. Trimming took 3 bases from V and 9 from J; bases not matched to a gene: 11. CDR3 size: 16 residues. CDR1 is SGHNT and CDR2 is YYREEE in the germline V gene (reference sequence). A further study also used this sample, focusing on T cells expressing NK-cell markers. That study reports: UMIs were included in TCR beta cDNA generated by 5'RACE template switching. Sorted CD3+CD56-NKG2C+, CD3+CD56+NKG2C- and CD3+CD56+NKG2C+ T cells were the source of the TCR beta repertoires. Eight donors were sequenced, of whom seven were HCMV-seropositive, while the remaining one was HCMV-seronegative. Several of the donors also had these clonotypes leading their CD3+CD56-NKG2C+ fraction.

The sequencing here drew on PBMCs from blood, taken on the day of vaccination. The chain recombines TRBV5-4 with TRBJ2-1; 11 bases agree with TRBD2. This TCR came from a man aged 45 to 65 who received an inactivated influenza vaccine. CDR3 coding DNA: TGTGCCAGCAGCTCACTAGCGGGAGCCTCCTGGAGTGAGCAGTTCTTC. It encodes CASSSLAGASWSEQFF.